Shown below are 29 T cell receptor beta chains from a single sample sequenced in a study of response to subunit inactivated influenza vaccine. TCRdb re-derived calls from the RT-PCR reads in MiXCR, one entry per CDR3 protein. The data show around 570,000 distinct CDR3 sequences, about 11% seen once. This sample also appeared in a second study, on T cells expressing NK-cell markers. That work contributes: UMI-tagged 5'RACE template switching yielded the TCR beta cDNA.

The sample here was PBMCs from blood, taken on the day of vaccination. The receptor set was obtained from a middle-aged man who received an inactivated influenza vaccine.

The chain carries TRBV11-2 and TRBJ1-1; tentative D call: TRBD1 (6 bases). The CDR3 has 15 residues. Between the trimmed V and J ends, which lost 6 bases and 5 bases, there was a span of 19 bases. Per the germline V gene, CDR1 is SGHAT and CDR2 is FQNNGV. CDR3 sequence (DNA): TGTGCCAGCAGTTTCAACACAGGGCGAGGGACTGAAGCTTTCTTT. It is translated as CASSFNTGRGTEAFF.

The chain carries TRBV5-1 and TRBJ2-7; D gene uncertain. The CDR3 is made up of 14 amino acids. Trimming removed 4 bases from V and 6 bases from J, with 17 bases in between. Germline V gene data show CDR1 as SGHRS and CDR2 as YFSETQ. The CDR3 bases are TGCGCCAGCAGCCTCGGCCCTATCCCATTCGAGCAGTACTTC. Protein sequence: CASSLGPIPFEQYF.

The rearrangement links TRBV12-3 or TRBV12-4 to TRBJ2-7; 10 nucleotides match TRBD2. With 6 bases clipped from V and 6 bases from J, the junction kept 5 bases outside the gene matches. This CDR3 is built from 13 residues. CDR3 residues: CASRAGGPGEQYF. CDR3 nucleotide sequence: TGTGCCAGCAGAGCGGGGGGGCCCGGCGAGCAGTACTTC.

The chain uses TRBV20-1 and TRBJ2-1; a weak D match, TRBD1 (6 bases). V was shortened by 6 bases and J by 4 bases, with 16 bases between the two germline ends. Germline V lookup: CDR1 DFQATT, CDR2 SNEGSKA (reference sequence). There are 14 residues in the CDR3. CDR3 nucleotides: TGCAGTGCGACCGGAGGCAGGGGATACAATGAGCAGTTCTTC. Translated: CSATGGRGYNEQFF.

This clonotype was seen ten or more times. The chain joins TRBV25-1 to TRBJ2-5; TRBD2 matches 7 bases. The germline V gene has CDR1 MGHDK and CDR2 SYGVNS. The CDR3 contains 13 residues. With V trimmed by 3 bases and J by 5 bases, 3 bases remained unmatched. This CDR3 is CASSEGGMETQYF. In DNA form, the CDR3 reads TGTGCCAGCAGTGAGGGGGGGATGGAGACCCAGTACTTC.

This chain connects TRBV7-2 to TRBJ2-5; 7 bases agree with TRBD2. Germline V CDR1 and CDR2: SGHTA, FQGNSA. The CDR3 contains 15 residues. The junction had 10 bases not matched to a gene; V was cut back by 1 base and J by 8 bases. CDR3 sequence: CASSLVGTGGRTQYF. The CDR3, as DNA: TGTGCCAGCAGCTTAGTTGGTACGGGAGGAAGAACCCAGTACTTC.

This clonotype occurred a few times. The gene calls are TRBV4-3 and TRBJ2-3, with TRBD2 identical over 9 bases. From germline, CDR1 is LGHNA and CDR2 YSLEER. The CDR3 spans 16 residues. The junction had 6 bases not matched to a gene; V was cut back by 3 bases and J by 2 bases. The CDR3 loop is CASSHGLATTTDTQYF. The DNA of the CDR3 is TGCGCCAGCAGCCACGGACTAGCGACGACCACAGATACGCAGTATTTT.

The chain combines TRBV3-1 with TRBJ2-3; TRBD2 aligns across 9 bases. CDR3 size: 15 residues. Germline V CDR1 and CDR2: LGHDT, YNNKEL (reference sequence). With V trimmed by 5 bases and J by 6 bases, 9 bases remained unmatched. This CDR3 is CASSTAGGLGDTQYF. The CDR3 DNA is TGTGCCAGCAGCACAGCGGGAGGCCTGGGGGATACGCAGTATTTT.

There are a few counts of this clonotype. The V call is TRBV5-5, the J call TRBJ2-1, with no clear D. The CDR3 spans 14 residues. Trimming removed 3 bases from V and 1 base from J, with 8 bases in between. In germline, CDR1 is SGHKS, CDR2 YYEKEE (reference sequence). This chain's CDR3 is CASSWTESYNEQFF. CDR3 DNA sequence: TGTGCCAGCAGCTGGACCGAATCCTACAATGAGCAGTTCTTC.

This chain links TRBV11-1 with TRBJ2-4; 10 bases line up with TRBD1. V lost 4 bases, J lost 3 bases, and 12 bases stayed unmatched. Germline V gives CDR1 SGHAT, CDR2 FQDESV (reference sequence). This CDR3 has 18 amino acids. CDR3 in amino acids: CASSWDDRGQRIKNIQYF. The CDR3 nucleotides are TGTGCCAGCAGCTGGGACGACAGGGGGCAACGTATCAAAAACATTCAGTACTTC.

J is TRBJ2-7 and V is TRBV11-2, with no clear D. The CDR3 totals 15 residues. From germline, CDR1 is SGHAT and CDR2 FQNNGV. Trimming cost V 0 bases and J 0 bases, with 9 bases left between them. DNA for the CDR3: TGTGCCAGCAGCTTAGATCCCTCTAGCTCCTACGAGCAGTACTTC. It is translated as CASSLDPSSSYEQYF.

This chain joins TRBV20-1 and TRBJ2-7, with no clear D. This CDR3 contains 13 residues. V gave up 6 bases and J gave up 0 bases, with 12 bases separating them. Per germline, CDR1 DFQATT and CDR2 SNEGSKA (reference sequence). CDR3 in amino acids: CSAIPESSYEQYF. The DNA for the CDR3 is TGCAGTGCCATACCCGAGAGCTCCTACGAGCAGTACTTC.

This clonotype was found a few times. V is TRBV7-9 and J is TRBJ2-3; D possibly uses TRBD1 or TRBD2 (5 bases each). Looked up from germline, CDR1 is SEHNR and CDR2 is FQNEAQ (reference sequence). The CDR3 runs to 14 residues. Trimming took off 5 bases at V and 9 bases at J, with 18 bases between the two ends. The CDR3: CASSVDGAYGTQYF. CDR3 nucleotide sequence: TGTGCCAGCAGCGTGGACGGGGCGTACGGAACGCAGTATTTT.

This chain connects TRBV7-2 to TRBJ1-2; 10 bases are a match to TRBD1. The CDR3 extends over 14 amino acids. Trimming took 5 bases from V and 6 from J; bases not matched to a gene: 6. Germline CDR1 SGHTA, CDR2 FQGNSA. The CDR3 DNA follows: TGTGCCAGCAGCCAGGGGACAGGGGAAAATGGCTACACCTTC. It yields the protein CASSQGTGENGYTF.

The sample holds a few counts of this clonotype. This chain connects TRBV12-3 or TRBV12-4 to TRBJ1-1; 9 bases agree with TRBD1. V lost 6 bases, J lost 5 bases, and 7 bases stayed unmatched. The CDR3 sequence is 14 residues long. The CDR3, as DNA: TGTGCCAGCAGGTTCGGGACAGGGAGGACTGAAGCTTTCTTT. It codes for CASRFGTGRTEAFF.

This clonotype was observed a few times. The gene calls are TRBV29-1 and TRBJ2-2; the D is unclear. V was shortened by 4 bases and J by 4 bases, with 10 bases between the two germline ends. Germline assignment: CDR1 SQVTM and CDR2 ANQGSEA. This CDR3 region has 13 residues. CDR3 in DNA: TGCAGCGTTGGCCAGGTTGGCACCGGGGAGCTGTTTTTT. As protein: CSVGQVGTGELFF.

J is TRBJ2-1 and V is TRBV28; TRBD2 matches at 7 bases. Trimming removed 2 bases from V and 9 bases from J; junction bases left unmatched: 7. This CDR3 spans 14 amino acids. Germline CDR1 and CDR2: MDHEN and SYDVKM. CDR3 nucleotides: TGTGCCAGCAGTTTACTAATGGGGGGGGTTGAGCAGTTCTTC. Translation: CASSLLMGGVEQFF.

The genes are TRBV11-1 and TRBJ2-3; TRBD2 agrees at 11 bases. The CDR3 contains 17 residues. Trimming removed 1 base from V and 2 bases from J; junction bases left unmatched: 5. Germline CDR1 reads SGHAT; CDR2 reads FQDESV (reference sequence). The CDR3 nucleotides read TGTGCCAGCAGCTTAGGCGGGACTAGCGGACTCACAGATACGCAGTATTTT. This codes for CASSLGGTSGLTDTQYF. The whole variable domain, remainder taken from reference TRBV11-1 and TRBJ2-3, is EAEVAQSPRYKITEKSQAVAFWCDPISGHATLYWYRQILGQGPELLVQFQDESVVDDSQLPKDRFSAERLKGVDSTLKIQPAELGDSAMYLCASSLGGTSGLTDTQYFGPGTRLTVL.

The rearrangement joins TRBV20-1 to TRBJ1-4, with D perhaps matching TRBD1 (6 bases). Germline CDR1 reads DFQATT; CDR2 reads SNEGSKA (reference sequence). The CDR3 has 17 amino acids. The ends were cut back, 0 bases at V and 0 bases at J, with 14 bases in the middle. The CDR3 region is CSARDFRTDTTNEKLFF. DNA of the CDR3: TGCAGTGCTAGAGACTTTAGGACAGATACAACTAATGAAAAACTGTTTTTT.

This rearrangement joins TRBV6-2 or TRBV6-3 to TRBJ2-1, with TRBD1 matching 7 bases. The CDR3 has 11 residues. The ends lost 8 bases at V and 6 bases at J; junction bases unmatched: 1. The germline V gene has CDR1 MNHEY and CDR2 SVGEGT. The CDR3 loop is CASGDSNEQFF. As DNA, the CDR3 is TGTGCCAGCGGGGACAGCAATGAGCAGTTCTTC.

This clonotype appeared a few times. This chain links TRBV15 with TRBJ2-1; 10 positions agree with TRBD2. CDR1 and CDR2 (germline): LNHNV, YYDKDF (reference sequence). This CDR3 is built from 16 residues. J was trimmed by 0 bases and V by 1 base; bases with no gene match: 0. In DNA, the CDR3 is TGTGCCACCAGCAGAGCTAGCGGGAGCTCCTACAATGAGCAGTTCTTC. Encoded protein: CATSRASGSSYNEQFF.

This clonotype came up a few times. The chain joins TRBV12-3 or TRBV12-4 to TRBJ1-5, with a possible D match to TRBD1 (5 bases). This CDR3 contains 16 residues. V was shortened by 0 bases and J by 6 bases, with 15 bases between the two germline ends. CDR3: CASSLAGWGSTQPQHF. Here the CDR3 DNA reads TGTGCCAGCAGTTTAGCGGGGTGGGGGTCGACTCAGCCCCAGCATTTT.

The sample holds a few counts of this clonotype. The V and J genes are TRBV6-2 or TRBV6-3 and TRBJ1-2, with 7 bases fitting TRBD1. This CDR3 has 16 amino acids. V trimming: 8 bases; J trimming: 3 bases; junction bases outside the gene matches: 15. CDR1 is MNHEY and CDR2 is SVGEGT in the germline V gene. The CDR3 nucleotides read TGTGCCAGCCGCAGACAGGGCATGAAGATATACTATGGCTACACCTTC. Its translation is CASRRQGMKIYYGYTF.

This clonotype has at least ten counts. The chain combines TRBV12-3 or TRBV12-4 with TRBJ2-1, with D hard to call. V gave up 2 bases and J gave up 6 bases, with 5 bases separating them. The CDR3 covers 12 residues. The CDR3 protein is CASSLFGNEQFF. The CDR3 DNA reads TGTGCCAGCAGTTTATTTGGCAATGAGCAGTTCTTC.

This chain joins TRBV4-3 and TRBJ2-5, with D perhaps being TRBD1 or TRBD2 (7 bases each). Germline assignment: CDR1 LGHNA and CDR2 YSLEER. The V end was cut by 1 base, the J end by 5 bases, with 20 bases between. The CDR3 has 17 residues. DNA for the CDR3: TGCGCCAGCAGCCAAGCAGGGGGGGGGGCGCCGTGGGAGACCCAGTACTTC. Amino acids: CASSQAGGGAPWETQYF.

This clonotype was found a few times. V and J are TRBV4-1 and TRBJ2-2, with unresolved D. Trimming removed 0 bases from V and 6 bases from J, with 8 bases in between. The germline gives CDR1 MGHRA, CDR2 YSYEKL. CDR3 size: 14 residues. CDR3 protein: CASSQDGRAGELFF. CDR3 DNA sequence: TGCGCCAGCAGCCAAGATGGCCGTGCCGGGGAGCTGTTTTTT.

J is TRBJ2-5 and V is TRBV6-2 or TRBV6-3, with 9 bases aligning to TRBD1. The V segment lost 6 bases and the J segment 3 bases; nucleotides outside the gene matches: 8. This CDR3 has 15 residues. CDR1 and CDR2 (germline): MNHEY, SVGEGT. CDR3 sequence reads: CASRQPGTGKETQYF. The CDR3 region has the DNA TGTGCCAGCAGACAACCCGGGACAGGGAAAGAGACCCAGTACTTC.

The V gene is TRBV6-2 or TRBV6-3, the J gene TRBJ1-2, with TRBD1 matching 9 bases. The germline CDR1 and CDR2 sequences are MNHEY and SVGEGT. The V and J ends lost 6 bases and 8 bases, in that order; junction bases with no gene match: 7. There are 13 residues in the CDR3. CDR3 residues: CASRNRGRGGYTF. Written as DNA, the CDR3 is TGTGCCAGCAGGAACAGGGGGCGAGGCGGCTACACCTTC.

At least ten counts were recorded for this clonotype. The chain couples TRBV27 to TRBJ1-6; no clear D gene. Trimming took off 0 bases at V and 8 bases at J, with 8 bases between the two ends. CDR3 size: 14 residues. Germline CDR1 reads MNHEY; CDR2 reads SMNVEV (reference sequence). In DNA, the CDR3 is TGTGCCAGCAGTTTATCAGGGCCCGATTCACCCCTCCACTTT. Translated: CASSLSGPDSPLHF.